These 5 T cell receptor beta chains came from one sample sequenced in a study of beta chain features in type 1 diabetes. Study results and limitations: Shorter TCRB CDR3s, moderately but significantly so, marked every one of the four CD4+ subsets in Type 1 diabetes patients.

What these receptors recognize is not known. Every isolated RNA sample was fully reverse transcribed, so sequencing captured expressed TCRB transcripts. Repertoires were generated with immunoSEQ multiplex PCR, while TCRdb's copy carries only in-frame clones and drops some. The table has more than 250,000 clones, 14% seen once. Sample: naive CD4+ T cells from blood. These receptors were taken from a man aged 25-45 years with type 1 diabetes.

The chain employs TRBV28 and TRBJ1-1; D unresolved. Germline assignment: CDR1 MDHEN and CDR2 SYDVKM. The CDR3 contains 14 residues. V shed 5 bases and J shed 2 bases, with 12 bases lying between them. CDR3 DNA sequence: TGTGCCAGCAGTCCTGGTGACATCAACACTGAAGCTTTCTTT. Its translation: CASSPGDINTEAFF.

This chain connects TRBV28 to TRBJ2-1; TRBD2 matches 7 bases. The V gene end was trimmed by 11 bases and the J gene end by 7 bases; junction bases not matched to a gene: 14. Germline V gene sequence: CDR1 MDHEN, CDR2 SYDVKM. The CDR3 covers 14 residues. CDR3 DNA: TGTGCCGTCACGGAGGGGCGGGAGTGGAATGAGCAGTTCTTC. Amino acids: CAVTEGREWNEQFF.

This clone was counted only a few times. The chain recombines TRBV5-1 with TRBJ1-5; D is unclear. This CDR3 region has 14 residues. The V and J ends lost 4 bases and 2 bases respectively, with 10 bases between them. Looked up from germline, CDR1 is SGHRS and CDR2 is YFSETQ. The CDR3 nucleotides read TGCGCCAGCAGCGTAGTTGGAGGCAATCAGCCCCAGCATTTT. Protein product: CASSVVGGNQPQHF.

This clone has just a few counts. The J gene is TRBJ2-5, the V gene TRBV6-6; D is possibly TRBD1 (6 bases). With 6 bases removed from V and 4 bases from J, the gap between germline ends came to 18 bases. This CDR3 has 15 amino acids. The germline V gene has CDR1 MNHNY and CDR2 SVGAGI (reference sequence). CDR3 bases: TGTGCCAGCAGCCGATTAGAGGGGGACGGAGAGACCCAGTACTTC. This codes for CASSRLEGDGETQYF.

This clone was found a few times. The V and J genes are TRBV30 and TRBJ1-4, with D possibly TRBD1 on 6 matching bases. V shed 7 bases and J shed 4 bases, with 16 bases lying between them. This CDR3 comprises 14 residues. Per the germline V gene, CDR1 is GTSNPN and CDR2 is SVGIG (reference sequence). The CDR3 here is CASQTGWYNEKLFF. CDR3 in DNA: TGTGCCTCTCAAACAGGGTGGTATAATGAAAAACTGTTTTTT.